These 8 T cell receptor beta chains were all obtained from the same sample, sequenced in a study of cytomegalovirus exposure and HLA in healthy donors. PCR involved 60 Vbeta and 13 Jbeta primers. Method: immunoSEQ multiplex PCR; TCRdb's copy keeps in-frame clones and lacks some. The table has about 140,000 clones, roughly 79% seen once. Sequencing used PBMCs. These receptor sequences come from a woman aged 40 to 50 in good health and CMV-seronegative.

V is TRBV28 and J is TRBJ2-7; 9 bases agree with TRBD1. This CDR3 has 15 residues. Germline V CDR1 and CDR2: MDHEN, SYDVKM. Trimming removed 4 bases from V and 0 bases from J; junction bases left unmatched: 4. This CDR3 reads CASSSTGGASYEQYF. In DNA form, the CDR3 reads TGTGCCAGCAGTTCAACAGGGGGCGCCTCCTACGAGCAGTACTTC.

The chain couples TRBV5-5 to TRBJ2-2; D gene uncertain. V shed 0 bases and J shed 3 bases, with 15 bases lying between them. This CDR3 region has 17 residues. Germline V gene lookup returns CDR1 SGHKS and CDR2 YYEKEE (reference sequence). CDR3 DNA: TGTGCCAGCAGCTTGGACGTTGTGACTTTCGACACCGGGGAGCTGTTTTTT. It is translated as CASSLDVVTFDTGELFF. Full variable domain (rest looked up from reference TRBV5-5 and TRBJ2-2): DAGVTQSPTHLIKTRGQQVTLRCSPISGHKSVSWYQQVLGQGPQFIFQYYEKEERGRGNFPDRFSARQFPNYSSELNVNALLLGDSALYLCASSLDVVTFDTGELFFGEGSRLTVL.

The chain uses TRBV2 and TRBJ1-2; D gene uncertain. Trimming took off 5 bases at V and 8 bases at J, with 15 bases between the two ends. CDR1 and CDR2 (germline): SNHLY, FYNNEI. The CDR3 consists of 13 residues. CDR3 DNA sequence: TGTGCCAGCAGTTCCCAGCAGCGACGGGGCTACACCTTC. Amino acids: CASSSQQRRGYTF.

This clone was observed a single time. Other DNA sequences in the same sample also yield this CDR3. The V gene is TRBV6-5, the J gene TRBJ2-5, with D perhaps matching TRBD1 (5 bases). The CDR3 runs 14 residues. Trimming shortened V by 1 base and J by 5 bases, and 11 bases separated the two germline ends. Germline lookup yields CDR1 MNHEY and CDR2 SVGAGI. The CDR3 bases are TGTGCCAGCAGTTACTGGGGCCTGGGGGAGACCCAGTACTTC. The encoded protein is CASSYWGLGETQYF.

In its sample, this clone was seen a few times. The chain links TRBV4-1 to TRBJ1-4; TRBD1 matches at 7 bases. V shed 1 base, J shed 4 bases, and the junction held 6 bases outside the gene matches. The V gene's germline CDR1 is MGHRA and CDR2 YSYEKL. The CDR3 length is 16 residues. Here the CDR3 DNA reads TGCGCCAGCAGCCAAGCCAAGGGGGCTAATAATGAAAAACTGTTTTTT. It translates to CASSQAKGANNEKLFF.

This chain uses TRBV27 with TRBJ1-2; TRBD1 matches at 8 bases. Germline loops: CDR1 MNHEY, CDR2 SMNVEV (reference sequence). The CDR3 spans 18 residues. The junction had 13 bases not matched to a gene; V was cut back by 0 bases and J by 4 bases. The CDR3 loop is CASSLSQNRTGWVYGYTF. CDR3 sequence (DNA): TGTGCCAGCAGTTTATCCCAGAACCGGACAGGGTGGGTCTATGGCTACACCTTC.

This clone was seen once. The chain recombines TRBV7-3 with TRBJ2-1, with 12 bases fitting TRBD1. The CDR3 runs to 16 residues. Germline V gene sequence: CDR1 SGHTA, CDR2 FQGTGA. Losses at the gene ends were 0 bases for V and 7 bases for J; bases not matched to a gene: 4. The CDR3 here is CASSLTGGQGANEQFF. DNA of the CDR3: TGTGCCAGCAGCTTAACAGGGGGACAGGGGGCTAATGAGCAGTTCTTC.

V and J are TRBV4-2 and TRBJ2-5, with D maybe TRBD2 (5 bases). Deletions cut 3 bases from V and 2 bases from J, with 19 bases between. The length of the CDR3 is 17 residues. Germline V gene sequence: CDR1 LGHNA, CDR2 YNFKEQ. The DNA of the CDR3 is TGTGCCAGCAGCCAGAAGAAGAGTGACTATTTTCAAGAGACCCAGTACTTC. Protein sequence: CASSQKKSDYFQETQYF.